The clone carrying this T cell receptor beta chain was seen just once. The sample belongs to a study of type 1 regulatory T cells. TCRdb ran MiXCR on the reads and lists one entry per CDR3 protein. The profile shows 80,000 to 100,000 distinct CDR3 sequences, roughly 31% of them singletons. With 5 bases clipped from V and 6 bases from J, the junction kept 2 bases outside the gene matches. Germline V lookup: CDR1 MNHEY, CDR2 SVGEGT. The CDR3 has 13 amino acids. The chain carries TRBV6-2 or TRBV6-3 and TRBJ2-1, with TRBD2 matching over 9 bases. The source material was CD4+ T cells, either the whole sample or a sorted fraction (not recorded which). The source of this sequence is a human donor in good health. The DNA of the CDR3 is TGTGCCAGCAGTCTAGCGGGACGCAATGAGCAGTTCTTC. It codes for CASSLAGRNEQFF.